Reported below is one T cell receptor (beta chain). The antigen remains unidentified. These data originate in a study of cytomegalovirus exposure and HLA in healthy donors. The primer mix had 60 Vbeta and 13 Jbeta primers. The assay was immunoSEQ multiplex PCR, and TCRdb's table has in-frame clones only and misses some. The data contain some 140,000 clones, around three quarters of them singletons. This CDR3 comprises 16 residues. In germline, CDR1 is SGDLS, CDR2 YYNGEE. Trimming took off 0 bases at V and 0 bases at J, with 12 bases between the two ends. Donors sampled were nominally healthy, though unrecorded immune exposures were likely. Regarding the study as a whole: Accounts indicate the classifier identified cytomegalovirus status with strong specificity and sensitivity.

The chain joins TRBV9 to TRBJ1-2; D uncertain. What was sequenced was PBMCs. The sequence came from a man in his forties in good health and CMV-seronegative. CDR3 DNA: TGTGCCAGCAGCGTAGTTCCGGTCCAAGCTAACTATGGCTACACCTTC. Its protein product is CASSVVPVQANYGYTF.